One TCR beta chain is described in this entry. The antigen is unknown. There are 12 residues in the CDR3. V gave up 5 bases and J gave up 1 base, with 5 bases separating them. Germline values: CDR1 MNHNS, CDR2 SASEGT. Per the authors' pipeline: CDR3 was compared across clinicopathological groups, and the resulting differences were used to build a distant-metastasis classifier for papillary thyroid cancer. TCRdb re-processed the PCR reads through MiXCR. In this record, the V and J calls reflect TCRdb's handling and not the investigators' own analysis. This table holds about 4,300 clones, 20% to 25% found once. No treatment of any kind had been given to any patient before thyroid surgery. This entry comes from a study of metastatic and nonmetastatic thyroid tumors. Study context: The study looked at repertoires side by side in blood and in tumor or nodule tissue from malignant and benign thyroid patients.

The study's findings and limits: As reported, TCR beta diversity in blood and tumor was significantly higher in malignant thyroid tumors than in benign nodules.

The chain recombines TRBV6-1 with TRBJ1-1, with D tentatively TRBD1 (5 bases). This receptor was taken from a male donor with papillary thyroid cancer or a benign thyroid nodule (not recorded which). Some clones in this sample may be carry-over from other donors' samples. Source material: tumor tissue. The CDR3 bases are TGTGCCAGCAGTACAGGGAACACTGAAGCTTTCTTT. Residues: CASSTGNTEAFF.